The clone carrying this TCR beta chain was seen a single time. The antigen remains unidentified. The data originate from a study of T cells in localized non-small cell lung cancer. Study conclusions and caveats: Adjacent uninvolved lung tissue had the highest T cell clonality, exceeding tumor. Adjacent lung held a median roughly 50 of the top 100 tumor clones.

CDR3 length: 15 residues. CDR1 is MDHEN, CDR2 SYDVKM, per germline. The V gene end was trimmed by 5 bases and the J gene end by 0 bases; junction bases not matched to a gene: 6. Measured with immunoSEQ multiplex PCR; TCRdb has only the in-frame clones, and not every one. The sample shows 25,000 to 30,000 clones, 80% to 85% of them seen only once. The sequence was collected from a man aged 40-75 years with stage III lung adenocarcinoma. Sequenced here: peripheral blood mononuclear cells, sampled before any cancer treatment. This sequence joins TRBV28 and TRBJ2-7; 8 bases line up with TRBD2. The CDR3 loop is CASSTAGESSYEQYF. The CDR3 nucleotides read TGTGCCAGCAGTACAGCGGGAGAGAGCTCCTACGAGCAGTACTTC.